The clone carrying this TCR beta chain was counted once. Its matching antigen is unknown. Study donors comprised healthy, HIV-negative adults devoid of recent acute infection or vaccination. These data are taken from a study of shared clonotypes between healthy human individuals. TCRdb keeps only in-frame clones here, not all; method: immunoSEQ multiplex PCR. The table has 650,000 to 800,000 clones, about two thirds seen once; the top ten hold under 2%. The V end lost 4 bases, the J end lost 3 bases, and 19 bases lay between the germline ends. The germline V gene encodes CDR1 SGHRS and CDR2 YFSETQ. The length of the CDR3 is 16 residues. Findings of the study overall: Clonotype sharing among donors, it was expected, would be affected by sequencing depth. Around 5% of naive CD4 clonotypes were common to a handful of donors. Against clonotypes common to all four donors, non-shared ones had lower generation probabilities.

The sequenced material came from memory CD4+ T cells sorted from blood. Indicated subset: CD45RA-negative fraction. This receptor was identified in a woman in her 30s in good health. V usage is TRBV5-1 and J usage is TRBJ2-5; no clear D. The CDR3: CASSPSIGPPEETQYF. As DNA, the CDR3 is TGCGCCAGCAGCCCCTCCATCGGTCCTCCCGAAGAGACCCAGTACTTC.